The 28 T cell receptor beta chains below were found in one sample sequenced in a study of T-cell memory formation after mild COVID-19 (dated by TCRdb to the early 2020s). To prepare the library, 5' RACE was applied. The data were produced on an Illumina NovaSeq 6000. TCRdb reprocessed the public reads (quality trimming at Q25 with fastp, clone calling with MiXCR) and kept in-frame beta chains. CDR3 protein sequences are deduplicated, and each keeps its most common genes and DNA. This sample has under 550,000 distinct CDR3 sequences in its table, and 15% to 20% of those were observed once. Together, the top ten hold over 9% of the sample. The sample comprised PBMCs or a T cell subset sorted from them (not recorded which). The receptors come from an adult woman who had mild COVID-19 (a few samples of this study predate the infection). The sample titles of this study are shuffled in the database, so cell type and time point are left out; the donor was told from shared clones.

This chain connects TRBV29-1 to TRBJ2-3; D remains ambiguous. CDR1 is SQVTM and CDR2 is ANQGSEA in the germline V gene. This CDR3 contains 10 residues. Deletions cut 0 bases from V and 5 bases from J, with 0 bases between. CDR3 amino acids: CSVEEDTQYF. CDR3 bases: TGCAGCGTTGAAGAAGATACGCAGTATTTT.

This clonotype was picked up a small number of times. This rearrangement joins TRBV20-1 to TRBJ2-3; TRBD2 agrees at 7 bases. The V gene's germline CDR1 is DFQATT and CDR2 SNEGSKA (reference sequence). The junction had 10 bases not matched to a gene; V was cut back by 4 bases and J by 3 bases. This CDR3 comprises 15 residues. CDR3 protein: CSATPGGGGTDTQYF. CDR3 DNA sequence: TGCAGTGCTACCCCTGGGGGGGGGGGTACAGATACGCAGTATTTT.

CDR3 sequence (DNA): TGTGCCAGCAGTTTTTCCCCTAATGAGCAGTTCTTC. It codes for CASSFSPNEQFF. J is TRBJ2-1 and V is TRBV12-3 or TRBV12-4; D unclear. This CDR3 is built from 12 residues. Trimming pared 3 bases from V and 7 bases from J, leaving 7 bases between.

This clonotype turned up a few times. J is TRBJ2-7 and V is TRBV7-9, with D possibly being TRBD1 or TRBD2 (5 bases each). The CDR3 has 13 residues. Germline assignment: CDR1 SEHNR and CDR2 FQNEAQ (reference sequence). Trimming pared 11 bases from V and 1 base from J, leaving 15 bases between. CDR3 bases: TGTGCCTGCCTACGGGGACCTTCCTACGAGCAGTACTTC. Protein: CACLRGPSYEQYF.

CDR3 region: CATSLPGYDEQFF. DNA for the CDR3: TGTGCCACCAGTCTCCCGGGTTACGATGAGCAGTTCTTC. This chain connects TRBV24-1 to TRBJ2-1; D is undetermined. Germline assignment: CDR1 KGHDR and CDR2 SFDVKD. Trimming shortened V by 6 bases and J by 8 bases, and 13 bases separated the two germline ends. This CDR3 has 13 residues.

This clonotype came up a few times. The chain has TRBV11-2 and TRBJ2-3; D ambiguous. The CDR3 spans 12 residues. The V and J ends lost 4 bases and 0 bases respectively, with 2 bases between them. Germline values: CDR1 SGHAT, CDR2 FQNNGV. CDR3 sequence (DNA): TGTGCCAGCAGCTGGAGCACAGATACGCAGTATTTT. Protein product: CASSWSTDTQYF.

There are a few counts of this clonotype. The rearrangement links TRBV30 to TRBJ2-7; either TRBD1 or TRBD2 may fit D (5 bases each). This CDR3 contains 15 residues. The V end lost 5 bases, the J end lost 5 bases, and 22 bases lay between the germline ends. From germline, CDR1 is GTSNPN and CDR2 SVGIG (reference sequence). The DNA of the CDR3 is TGTGCCTGGGGGACCCGAATCAGTGGAAGGGACGAGCAGTACTTC. It encodes CAWGTRISGRDEQYF.

The gene calls are TRBV10-3 and TRBJ2-7, with D possibly matching TRBD1 (6 bases). This CDR3 has 16 residues. Trimming cost V 0 bases and J 3 bases, with 15 bases left between them. Germline V gene lookup returns CDR1 ENHRY and CDR2 SYGVKD. The CDR3 region has the DNA TGTGCCATCAGTGAGTCACAGGGCCTTATCTTCTACGAGCAGTACTTC. Its translation is CAISESQGLIFYEQYF.

The V call is TRBV5-1, the J call TRBJ2-5, with no clear D. Germline assignment: CDR1 SGHRS and CDR2 YFSETQ. V was trimmed by 0 bases and J by 5 bases, leaving 11 bases between them. This CDR3 has 14 residues. The CDR3 reads CASSLGNGMETQYF. Written as DNA, the CDR3 is TGCGCCAGCAGCTTGGGCAACGGCATGGAGACCCAGTACTTC.

V is TRBV27 and J is TRBJ1-2, with 10 bases identical to TRBD1. CDR1 is MNHEY and CDR2 is SMNVEV in the germline V gene (reference sequence). The junction had 3 bases not matched to a gene; V was cut back by 7 bases and J by 1 base. CDR3 length: 14 residues. In DNA form, the CDR3 reads TGTGCCAGCAAACGGGACAGGGGTAACTATGGCTACACCTTC. Translated, it gives CASKRDRGNYGYTF.

This clonotype showed up just a few times. The chain uses TRBV27 and TRBJ1-1; the D is unclear. The CDR3 extends over 14 amino acids. Trimming pared 0 bases from V and 7 bases from J, leaving 12 bases between. CDR1 and CDR2 from the germline V gene are MNHEY and SMNVEV (reference sequence). The CDR3 nucleotides read TGTGCCAGCAGTTTATCGTTGGCCGGATATGAAGCTTTCTTT. Translating it yields CASSLSLAGYEAFF.

V usage is TRBV4-1 and J usage is TRBJ2-1; maybe TRBD1 (6 bases). V was pared by 1 base and J by 5 bases, with 15 bases between. This CDR3 is 16 amino acids long. From germline, CDR1 is MGHRA and CDR2 YSYEKL. CDR3 residues: CASSQAPSGDNNEQFF. CDR3 DNA: TGCGCCAGCAGCCAAGCCCCCTCCGGGGACAACAATGAGCAGTTCTTC.

This clonotype was seen a few times. The chain uses TRBV7-6 and TRBJ1-5; the D is unclear. This CDR3 region has 13 residues. V lost 7 bases and J lost 3, with 10 bases in between. Germline CDR1 reads SGHVS; CDR2 reads FNYEAQ. The CDR3: CASIRFNNQPQHF. The CDR3 coding sequence is TGTGCCAGCATCCGATTTAACAATCAGCCCCAGCATTTT.

The chain links TRBV4-1 to TRBJ2-5; 8 positions agree with TRBD2. Germline V gene sequence: CDR1 MGHRA, CDR2 YSYEKL. V gave up 3 bases and J gave up 7 bases; unmatched junction bases: 13. The CDR3 length is 16 residues. The CDR3 reads CASSHLPGLGVVTQYF. Written as DNA, the CDR3 is TGCGCCAGCAGCCATTTACCGGGACTAGGGGTTGTGACCCAGTACTTC.

This clonotype was seen at least ten times. The chain links TRBV4-1 to TRBJ2-7; 10 bases align to TRBD1. The CDR3 length is 15 residues. V trimming: 1 base; J trimming: 5 bases; junction bases outside the gene matches: 5. Per the germline V gene, CDR1 is MGHRA and CDR2 is YSYEKL. This CDR3 is CASSQAGTGVHEQYF. CDR3 nucleotides: TGCGCCAGCAGCCAAGCCGGGACAGGGGTTCACGAGCAGTACTTC.

The chain carries TRBV5-1 and TRBJ2-5, with 8 bases matching TRBD1. The CDR3 length is 14 residues. The ends lost 4 bases at V and 0 bases at J; junction bases unmatched: 2. Germline values: CDR1 SGHRS, CDR2 YFSETQ. CDR3 residues: CASSRQGYQETQYF. In DNA form, the CDR3 reads TGCGCCAGCAGCCGACAGGGGTACCAAGAGACCCAGTACTTC.

This chain links TRBV30 with TRBJ2-3, with D perhaps given as TRBD1 or TRBD2 (6 bases each). V lost 4 bases to trimming and J lost 9 bases, with 14 bases between them. Germline-derived CDR1 and CDR2 are GTSNPN and SVGIG (reference sequence). The CDR3 contains 12 residues. The CDR3 nucleotides are TGTGCCTGGAACAGGGCCCGGGGGACGCAGTATTTT. Translation: CAWNRARGTQYF.

This chain connects TRBV5-1 to TRBJ1-2, with 9 positions matching TRBD1. Germline loops: CDR1 SGHRS, CDR2 YFSETQ. The V segment lost 0 bases and the J segment 6 bases; nucleotides outside the gene matches: 6. This CDR3 is built from 15 residues. CDR3 DNA sequence: TGCGCCAGCAGCTTGGCCCGACAGGGGGAGGATGGCTACACCTTC. Translation: CASSLARQGEDGYTF.

The chain combines TRBV13 with TRBJ1-1, with a weak D call TRBD1 (5 bases). Germline V gene lookup returns CDR1 PRHDT and CDR2 FYEKMQ (reference sequence). The CDR3 spans 14 residues. V gave up 4 bases and J gave up 6 bases, with 15 bases separating them. Written as DNA, the CDR3 is TGTGCCAGCAGCTCCCGGGACGATAGCTCTGAAGCTTTCTTT. Translated: CASSSRDDSSEAFF.

Ten or more counts support this clonotype. J is TRBJ2-7 and V is TRBV20-1; D is possibly TRBD1 (6 bases). Deletions cut 3 bases from V and 2 bases from J, with 11 bases between. Germline CDR1 is DFQATT and CDR2 is SNEGSKA (reference sequence). The CDR3 sequence is 13 residues long. The CDR3 here is CSARKRDTYEQYF. CDR3 in DNA: TGCAGTGCTAGGAAAAGGGACACCTACGAGCAGTACTTC.

This sequence joins TRBV4-2 and TRBJ2-3, with D tentatively TRBD2 (5 bases). Germline CDR1 and CDR2: LGHNA and YNFKEQ. The CDR3 extends over 17 amino acids. Trimming cost V 0 bases and J 2 bases, with 15 bases left between them. CDR3: CASSQDSERPSTDTQYF. Here the CDR3 DNA reads TGTGCCAGCAGCCAAGATAGTGAGCGGCCCTCCACAGATACGCAGTATTTT.

V is TRBV5-1 and J is TRBJ2-3; 11 positions agree with TRBD2. This CDR3 is 17 amino acids long. From germline, CDR1 is SGHRS and CDR2 YFSETQ. The ends lost 4 bases at V and 4 bases at J; junction bases unmatched: 11. The CDR3 DNA reads as TGCGCCAGCAGCCCTCTAGCGGGGGGTCCCCGGGCAGATACGCAGTATTTT. This gives the protein CASSPLAGGPRADTQYF.

This clonotype occurred many times. The chain carries TRBV6-5 and TRBJ2-1; D possibly corresponds to TRBD2 (6 bases). V lost 6 bases and J lost 8, with 11 bases in between. Germline lookup yields CDR1 MNHEY and CDR2 SVGAGI. The CDR3 runs 12 residues. The CDR3 spells CASRRGIDEQFF. CDR3 DNA sequence: TGTGCCAGCAGACGGGGGATAGATGAGCAGTTCTTC.

This clonotype has a handful of counts. V usage is TRBV25-1 and J usage is TRBJ2-7; D is unresolved. The CDR3 consists of 11 residues. V shed 8 bases and J shed 3 bases, with 8 bases lying between them. Germline V gene sequence: CDR1 MGHDK, CDR2 SYGVNS. This chain's CDR3 is CASQMVYEQYF. The CDR3 DNA follows: TGTGCCAGCCAGATGGTCTACGAGCAGTACTTC.

The CDR3 loop reads CASSSGGPTGELFF. The CDR3 DNA sequence: TGTGCCAGCAGCTCGGGGGGCCCCACCGGGGAGCTGTTTTTT. The J gene is TRBJ2-2, the V gene TRBV5-6, with D maybe TRBD2 (7 bases). This CDR3 region has 14 residues. V shed 3 bases and J shed 4 bases, with 10 bases lying between them. Germline V gives CDR1 SGHDT, CDR2 YYEEEE. Combining the CDR3 with reference TRBV5-6 and TRBJ2-2 gives the whole variable domain DAGVTQSPTHLIKTRGQQVTLRCSPKSGHDTVSWYQQALGQGPQFIFQYYEEEERQRGNFPDRFSGHQFPNYSSELNVNALLLGDSALYLCASSSGGPTGELFFGEGSRLTVL.

The sample holds a few counts of this clonotype. The chain joins TRBV7-9 to TRBJ2-5, with 8 nucleotides matching TRBD2. V gave up 5 bases and J gave up 7 bases; unmatched junction bases: 9. This CDR3 is 14 amino acids long. Germline V gene data show CDR1 as SEHNR and CDR2 as FQNEAQ (reference sequence). CDR3 nucleotide sequence: TGTGCCAGCAGCATGCCGGGACTAGGAGGGACCCAGTACTTC. This encodes CASSMPGLGGTQYF.

This clonotype was seen ten or more times. CDR3 DNA: TGTGCCTGGAGTGTACTGGACACGTACAACAATGAGCAGTTCTTC. Translated: CAWSVLDTYNNEQFF. This chain connects TRBV30 to TRBJ2-1; D is perhaps TRBD1 (5 bases). This CDR3 has 15 residues. Trimming shortened V by 0 bases and J by 5 bases, and 14 bases separated the two germline ends. Looked up from germline, CDR1 is GTSNPN and CDR2 is SVGIG (reference sequence).

This clonotype was seen a handful of times. V gene TRBV29-1 combines with J gene TRBJ2-2; tentatively, D is TRBD2 (6 bases). CDR3 length: 13 residues. Germline loops: CDR1 SQVTM, CDR2 ANQGSEA. The V end lost 4 bases, the J end lost 3 bases, and 9 bases lay between the germline ends. CDR3 in amino acids: CSVGKRDTGELFF. The CDR3, as DNA: TGCAGCGTTGGAAAGCGGGACACCGGGGAGCTGTTTTTT.